The next 14 T cell receptor beta chains were all read from a single sample in a study of Tregs in tolerant kidney transplant recipients. Assay used: immunoSEQ multiplex PCR; TCRdb lists only in-frame clones, some missing. The data contain 240,000 or so clones, more than 65% of them singletons. Sequencing was done on a sample of CD4+ T cells from blood. The source is a human donor in good health.

The CDR3 loop reads CASSPQQGNEKLFF. The CDR3 bases are TGTGCCAGCTCACCACAACAGGGGAATGAAAAACTGTTTTTT. J is TRBJ1-4 and V is TRBV18, with 7 bases that match TRBD1. The trim removed 1 base at V and 5 bases at J, leaving 1 base unmatched. The length of the CDR3 is 14 residues. Germline V gene lookup returns CDR1 KGHSH and CDR2 LQKENI.

This chain links TRBV11-2 with TRBJ2-7, with 7 bases lining up with TRBD2. Germline V gene data show CDR1 as SGHAT and CDR2 as FQNNGV. The J segment lost 0 bases and the V segment lost 5 bases, leaving 10 bases of the junction unmatched. The CDR3 covers 16 residues. The CDR3 loop is CASSLRSGTISYEQYF. The DNA for the CDR3 is TGTGCCAGCAGCCTTAGAAGCGGGACTATCTCCTACGAGCAGTACTTC.

The chain has TRBV30 and TRBJ1-2; D is unresolved. V lost 2 bases and J lost 2, with 12 bases in between. The CDR3 is 14 residues long. Germline CDR1 reads GTSNPN; CDR2 reads SVGIG (reference sequence). The CDR3 sequence is CAWSKPPQNYGYTF. DNA for the CDR3: TGTGCCTGGAGTAAACCCCCACAGAACTATGGCTACACCTTC. Drawing the rest from reference TRBV30 and TRBJ1-2, the complete variable domain is SQTIHQWPATLVQPVGSPLSLECTVEGTSNPNLYWYRQAAGRGLQLLFYSVGIGQISSEVPQNLSASRPQDRQFILSSKKLLLSDSGFYLCAWSKPPQNYGYTFGSGTRLTVV.

CDR3 coding DNA: TGTGCCAGCAAATCCGGGACCGCCTATGGCTACACCTTC. It yields the protein CASKSGTAYGYTF. The chain links TRBV9 to TRBJ1-2; D might be TRBD1 (5 bases). V was cut by 6 bases and J by 4 bases, with 13 bases left in between. The germline V gene has CDR1 SGDLS and CDR2 YYNGEE. The CDR3 is 13 amino acids.

The J gene is TRBJ2-7, the V gene TRBV5-4; 7 nucleotides align to TRBD1. The CDR3 is 14 amino acids. After removal of 6 bases from V and 5 bases from J, the junction contained 11 bases not matched to a gene. From germline, CDR1 is SGHNT and CDR2 YYREEE (reference sequence). The CDR3: CASNPGTAPNEQYF. For the CDR3, the DNA is TGTGCCAGCAACCCGGGGACAGCTCCCAACGAGCAGTACTTC.

The V gene is TRBV18, the J gene TRBJ1-1, with 7 nucleotides matching TRBD1. There are 14 residues in the CDR3. Germline assignment: CDR1 KGHSH and CDR2 LQKENI. The ends lost 6 bases at V and 1 base at J; junction bases unmatched: 5. The CDR3 loop reads CASSLGQENTEAFF. The CDR3 region has the DNA TGTGCCAGCTCTCTTGGACAGGAGAACACTGAAGCTTTCTTT.

V is TRBV15 and J is TRBJ2-1; D may correspond to TRBD1 or TRBD2 (7 bases each). Looked up from germline, CDR1 is LNHNV and CDR2 is YYDKDF (reference sequence). The CDR3 extends over 17 amino acids. Trimming removed 0 bases from V and 5 bases from J, with 17 bases in between. CDR3: CATSRDRAPGGDNEQFF. The CDR3 DNA follows: TGTGCCACCAGCAGAGATCGGGCCCCAGGGGGGGACAATGAGCAGTTCTTC.

A few counts support this clone. The chain links TRBV30 to TRBJ1-2; D gene ambiguous. The CDR3 contains 15 residues. Looked up from germline, CDR1 is GTSNPN and CDR2 is SVGIG (reference sequence). V lost 0 bases and J 0 bases, leaving 11 bases between the germline ends. The CDR3 loop is CAWSVGFAANYGYTF. The DNA for the CDR3 is TGTGCCTGGAGTGTAGGGTTTGCAGCTAACTATGGCTACACCTTC.

This clone was seen a few times. This chain joins TRBV19 and TRBJ2-5; 11 bases are shared with TRBD2. CDR1 is LNHDA and CDR2 is SQIVND in the germline V gene (reference sequence). The CDR3 is made up of 14 amino acids. After removal of 5 bases from V and 3 bases from J, the junction contained 2 bases not matched to a gene. CDR3: CASSSTSGEETQYF. For the CDR3, the DNA is TGTGCCAGTAGTTCGACTAGCGGGGAAGAGACCCAGTACTTC.

The chain recombines TRBV5-4 with TRBJ2-3; 10 bases match TRBD2. The CDR3 consists of 15 residues. Germline CDR1 and CDR2: SGHNT and YYREEE (reference sequence). Trimming took 4 bases from V and 6 from J; bases not matched to a gene: 8. The CDR3 loop is CASSRSGGAGDTQYF. The CDR3 DNA sequence: TGTGCCAGCAGCCGAAGCGGGGGGGCGGGCGATACGCAGTATTTT.

The V and J genes are TRBV5-1 and TRBJ2-7; TRBD2 matches 10 bases. Germline V gives CDR1 SGHRS, CDR2 YFSETQ. The V and J ends lost 4 bases and 0 bases, in that order; junction bases with no gene match: 10. The CDR3 is 17 residues long. CDR3 in amino acids: CASSLLAGGLSSYEQYF. The DNA of the CDR3 is TGCGCCAGCAGCCTCTTAGCGGGAGGCCTAAGCTCCTACGAGCAGTACTTC.

The chain recombines TRBV14 with TRBJ2-7; D possibly corresponds to TRBD2 (6 bases). CDR1 is SGHDN, CDR2 FVKESK, per germline. This CDR3 region has 13 residues. Between the trimmed V and J ends, which lost 4 bases and 7 bases, there was a span of 14 bases. DNA of the CDR3: TGTGCCAGCAGCCGAACTAGCTTCGGAGAGCAGTACTTC. Amino acid sequence: CASSRTSFGEQYF.

This clone was observed a single time. The genes are TRBV2 and TRBJ1-3, with 8 bases matching TRBD1. This CDR3 is 17 amino acids long. Unmatched junction bases numbered 6, after V lost 2 bases and J lost 0 bases. CDR1 and CDR2 (germline): SNHLY, FYNNEI. This chain's CDR3 is CASSERTGCTSGNTIYF. The CDR3, as DNA: TGTGCCAGCAGTGAAAGGACAGGGTGTACCTCTGGAAACACCATATATTTT.

V gene TRBV19 combines with J gene TRBJ2-7, with D unresolved. V dropped 3 bases and J dropped 0 bases, with 12 bases sitting between them. Germline lookup yields CDR1 LNHDA and CDR2 SQIVND (reference sequence). CDR3 length equals 15 residues. CDR3 region: CASSIAALYSYEQYF. The CDR3 nucleotides read TGTGCCAGTAGTATTGCAGCCTTATACTCCTACGAGCAGTACTTC.